A selection of T cell receptor beta chains follows, all from one sample in a study of blood T cell repertoires in COVID-19. Repertoires were generated with immunoSEQ multiplex PCR, while TCRdb's copy carries only in-frame clones and drops some. The profile shows tens of thousands of clones, approximately 90% of them singletons. The sequenced sample consisted of peripheral blood. These receptors originate from a man in his forties or fifties with acute or convalescent COVID-19. Both conserved end residues are part of each CDR3. Fields, in order: D gene, J gene, clone size, V gene, CDR3 DNA, CDR3 protein. A D gene is named only where the DNA matches it firmly. Some rows mark clone size as missing; the rest say once, few, many or name a class of expanded clone.

>TRBD2|TRBJ2-3|-|TRBV2
TGTGCCAGCAGCACTAGCGGGTTCGGAGGGACGCAGTATTTT
CASSTSGFGGTQYF
>-|TRBJ1-5|-|TRBV3-1/TRBV3-2
TGTGCCAGCAGCCAATCCATGGGGACACAAGGGAATCAGCCCCAGCATTTT
CASSQSMGTQGNQPQHF
>TRBD1|TRBJ2-7|-|TRBV7-2
TGTGCCAGCAGCTCCAACGGACAGACAGGGGACGAGCAGTACTTC
CASSSNGQTGDEQYF
>-|TRBJ1-1|once|TRBV19
TGTGCCAGTAGTCTCACTACAGGGTCCACTGAAGCTTTCTTT
CASSLTTGSTEAFF
>TRBD1|TRBJ2-7|-|TRBV6-5
TGTGCCAGCAGGGGGGACAGTCCATACGAGCAGTACTTC
CASRGDSPYEQYF
>-|TRBJ2-1|-|TRBV9
TGTGCCAGCAGTCTCCTACTAGTGGATGAGCAGTTCTTC
CASSLLLVDEQFF
>-|TRBJ1-4|-|TRBV5-5
TGTGCCAGCAGCCCCGACAGGTCCGCAACTAATGAAAAACTGTTTTTT
CASSPDRSATNEKLFF
>TRBD2|TRBJ2-5|-|TRBV11-2
TGTGCCAGCAGAAAAACTAGCGGACAAGAGACCCAGTACTTC
CASRKTSGQETQYF
>-|TRBJ2-7|-|TRBV18
TGTGCCAGCTCACCACCGAACAGCTACGAGCAGTACTTC
CASSPPNSYEQYF
>-|TRBJ2-6|-|TRBV30
TGTGCCTGGTTTCGAACGGGAGTGGCTGGGGCCAACGTCCTGACTTTC
CAWFRTGVAGANVLTF
>TRBD2|TRBJ2-6|-|TRBV6-6
TGTGCCAGCAGTCAGACTAGCGGGAGGGCCTCTGGGGCCAACGTCCTGACTTTC
CASSQTSGRASGANVLTF